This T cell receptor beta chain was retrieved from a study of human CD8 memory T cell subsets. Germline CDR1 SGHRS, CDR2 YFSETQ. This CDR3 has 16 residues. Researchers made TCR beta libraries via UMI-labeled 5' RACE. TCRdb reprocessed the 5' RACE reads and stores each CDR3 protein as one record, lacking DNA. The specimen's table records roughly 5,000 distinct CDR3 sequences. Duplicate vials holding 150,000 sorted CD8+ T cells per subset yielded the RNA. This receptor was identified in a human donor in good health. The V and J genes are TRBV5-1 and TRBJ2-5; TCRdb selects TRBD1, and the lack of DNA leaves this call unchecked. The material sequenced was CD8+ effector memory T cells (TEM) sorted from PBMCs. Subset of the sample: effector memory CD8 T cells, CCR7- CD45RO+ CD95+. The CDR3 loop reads CASSLSLAGGLETQYF.